These 24 T cell receptor beta chains were sequenced from one sample in a study of CD8+ T cells in alopecia areata. Markers including CD4, CD8alpha, NKG2D and NKG2ACE guided sorting of pooled cutaneous lymph node cells. RNA, once extracted, was reverse transcribed into cDNA for use as the sequencing template. Repertoires were generated with immunoSEQ multiplex PCR, while TCRdb's copy carries only in-frame clones and drops some. This sample has 200,000 to 300,000 clones, each found more than once. Input material: CD4+ T cells sorted from a lymph node. The origin of the receptors is a C3H/HeJ mouse with alopecia areata. The MHC haplotype recorded for the strain is H2-k.

Of note for this clone: The gene symbols are mouse symbols. The read is 4 residues too short to cover the CDR3 end, so that end is filled in from the germline J gene. This rearrangement joins TRBV1 to TRBJ2-2; tentative D call: TRBD2 (6 bases). CDR3 length equals 16 residues. Germline V CDR1 and CDR2: NSQYPW, LRSPGD (reference sequence). The V and J ends lost 1 base and 0 bases respectively, with 9 bases between them. The sequenced CDR3 bases are TGCACCTGCAGTGCAGGCTGGGGAGCAAACACCGGG. Its translation is CTCSAGWGANTG. In full, the CDR3 reads CTCSAGWGANTGQLYF. The full variable domain, completed using reference TRBV1 and TRBJ2-2, is VTLLEQNPRWRLVPRGQAVNLRCILKNSQYPWMSWYQQDLQKQLQWLFTLRSPGDKEVKSLPGADYLATRVTDTELRLQVANMSQGRTLYCTCSAGWGANTGQLYFGEGSKLTVL.

This clone was detected only a few times. Mouse gene names and germline throughout. Read data end 4 residues before the CDR3 end; the end is taken from the germline J gene. The chain combines TRBV5 with TRBJ1-2; D is unclear. The CDR3 has 13 residues. V was cut by 5 bases and J by 0 bases, with 7 bases left in between. CDR1 is LGHNA and CDR2 is YNLKQL in the germline V gene (reference sequence). The CDR3 region is CASSLQTNSDYTF. The CDR3 DNA, read in part, is TGTGCCAGCAGCTTACAAACAAACTCC.

There are a few counts of this clone. Any gene name here is a mouse gene name. Read sequence stops 4 residues before the CDR3 end, and the germline J gene provides the missing end. The chain recombines TRBV19 with TRBJ1-2, with TRBD1 identical over 7 bases. Germline CDR1 is FNHDT and CDR2 is SITEND (reference sequence). V shed 4 bases and J 0 bases; nucleotides not matched to a gene: 6. The CDR3 length is 15 residues. Partial CDR3 DNA: TGTGCCAGCAGTCCGGACAGGCTAGCAAACTCC. Protein: CASSPDRLANS. The full-length CDR3 reads as CASSPDRLANSDYTF.

Points on this clone: The genes are named according to mouse. The CDR3 end falls 4 residues outside the read, so it is completed with the germline J gene. The chain links TRBV31 to TRBJ2-1; unclear D gene. Trimming took off 1 base at V and 3 bases at J, with 10 bases between the two ends. Per germline, CDR1 GKSSPN and CDR2 SITVG. The CDR3 is 14 residues long. CDR3 sequence reads: CAWSRGGLYAEQFF. Incomplete CDR3 DNA: TGTGCCTGGAGTCGCGGTGGTCTCTATGCT.

Of note for this clone: Here the gene names and germline are mouse. The DNA ends 4 residues before the CDR3 does, and the rest of the CDR3 is filled in from the germline J gene. Other nucleotide sequences in the sample specify the same CDR3. V usage is TRBV13-2 and J usage is TRBJ2-7; D gene ambiguous. CDR1 and CDR2 from the germline V gene are NNHNN and SYGAGS (reference sequence). Between the trimmed V and J ends, which lost 0 bases and 0 bases, there was a span of 7 bases. This CDR3 spans 14 amino acids. The DNA read from the CDR3 is TGTGCCAGCGGTGATGTGGGTAGCTCCTAT. This translates into CASGDVGSSY. The full-length CDR3 reads as CASGDVGSSYEQYF.

Points on this clone: These gene names are mouse names. Coverage ceases 4 residues before the CDR3 finishes, and the germline J gene fills in the end. The chain couples TRBV13-1 to TRBJ2-5; TRBD1 is a possible D gene (6 bases). Germline V gives CDR1 NSHNY, CDR2 SYGAGN. This CDR3 comprises 14 residues. The CDR3 DNA, read in part, is TGTGCCAGCAGTGAGCAGGGGAGGGAAGAC. It codes for CASSEQGRED. The whole CDR3 sequence reads CASSEQGREDTQYF.

This clone has a handful of counts. Gene labels here are mouse ones. The sequence runs out 4 residues before the end of the CDR3; the remainder is reconstructed from the germline J gene. This sample includes further DNA sequences coding for the same CDR3. The chain couples TRBV19 to TRBJ2-2; no firm D call. The CDR3 sequence is 13 residues long. Per germline, CDR1 FNHDT and CDR2 SITEND (reference sequence). V shed 3 bases and J shed 3 bases, with 6 bases lying between them. The CDR3 bases that were read are TGTGCCAGCAGTAGGGGAGACACCGGG. As protein: CASSRGDTG. The complete CDR3 sequence is CASSRGDTGQLYF.

There are many counts of this clone. Gene and germline names: mouse. Partial CDR3 DNA: TGTGCTAGCAGAGGGGACAGTAACACCGGG. This translates into CASRGDSNTG. The complete CDR3 sequence is CASRGDSNTGQLYF. J is TRBJ2-2 and V is TRBV17, with 7 bases aligning to TRBD1. The read terminates 4 residues before the CDR3 end, so the remaining end is supplied by the germline J gene. Germline CDR1 reads MNHDT; CDR2 reads YYDKIL. The CDR3 contains 14 residues. V gave up 6 bases and J gave up 2 bases; unmatched junction bases: 3.

Worth noting for this clone: Mouse gene names apply. Within the sample, other DNA sequences also encode this same CDR3. The CDR3 bases that were read are TGTGCCAGCAGTGATGAGAGGGGGCAAGAC. Amino acid sequence: CASSDERGQD. The full CDR3 protein is CASSDERGQDTQYF. The genes are TRBV13-1 and TRBJ2-5; a weak D match, TRBD1 (6 bases). The read falls 4 residues short of the CDR3 end, and the missing part is taken from the germline J gene. There are 14 residues in the CDR3. Looked up from germline, CDR1 is NSHNY and CDR2 is SYGAGN. The V gene lost 0 bases and the J gene lost 3 bases, with 8 bases spanning the gap.

This clone was found many times. Gene names refer to mouse genes. The CDR3 extends 4 residues past the end of the read, so its final part is completed from the germline J gene. The V call is TRBV1, the J call TRBJ1-1; 9 bases fit TRBD1. This CDR3 region has 14 residues. Germline V gene sequence: CDR1 NSQYPW, CDR2 LRSPGD (reference sequence). The CDR3 bases that were read are TGCACCTGCAGTGCAGCCGGGACAGGGACA. Amino acids: CTCSAAGTGT. Given in full, the CDR3 is CTCSAAGTGTEVFF.

This clone showed up just a few times. Any gene name here is a mouse gene name. Coverage ceases 4 residues before the CDR3 finishes, and the germline J gene fills in the end. This CDR3 is also generated by other DNA sequences in the sample. The chain is built from TRBV13-1 and TRBJ2-1; TRBD2 agrees at 10 bases. CDR1 is NSHNY, CDR2 SYGAGN, per germline. Losses at the gene ends were 2 bases for V and 3 bases for J; bases not matched to a gene: 2. The CDR3 is made up of 15 amino acids. The CDR3 bases that were read are TGTGCCAGCAGTGACCCTGGGGGGGCCTATGCT. Translating gives CASSDPGGAYA. The whole CDR3 sequence is CASSDPGGAYAEQFF.

Note on this clone: The listed genes are named as in mouse. Read data end 4 residues before the CDR3 end; the end is taken from the germline J gene. The gene calls are TRBV19 and TRBJ2-4, with TRBD2 identical over 7 bases. The CDR3 runs 15 residues. Germline trimming cut 2 bases from V and 0 bases from J; bases unmatched to any gene: 3. CDR1 and CDR2 (germline): FNHDT, SITEND (reference sequence). The CDR3 region is CASSILGVSQNTLYF. The CDR3 bases that were read are TGTGCCAGCAGTATCCTGGGGGTTAGTCAAAAC. The complete variable domain, with remaining parts taken from reference TRBV19 and TRBJ2-4, reads GGIITQTPKFLIGQEGQKLTLKCQQNFNHDTMYWYRQDSGKGLRLIYYSITENDLQKGDLSEGYDASREKKSSFSLTVTSAQKNEMAVFLCASSILGVSQNTLYFGAGTRLSVL.

As concerns this clone: Germline and genes here are mouse. From the germline J gene comes the end of the CDR3, since the read stops 4 residues before it. The sample has other DNA sequences that encode this CDR3 too. The V call is TRBV5, the J call TRBJ2-5; 8 bases fit TRBD2. V trimming: 2 bases; J trimming: 2 bases; junction bases outside the gene matches: 0. This CDR3 is built from 14 residues. From germline, CDR1 is LGHNA and CDR2 YNLKQL (reference sequence). Here the CDR3 reads CASSQLGGQDTQYF. Partial CDR3 DNA: TGTGCCAGCAGCCAACTGGGGGGCCAAGAC.

In the case of this clone: All gene names here are mouse names. From the germline J gene comes the end of the CDR3, since the read stops 4 residues before it. The same CDR3 arises from other DNA sequences in this sample as well. The chain combines TRBV19 with TRBJ2-2; 7 bases are shared with TRBD2. CDR1 is FNHDT, CDR2 SITEND, per germline (reference sequence). The CDR3 loop spans 13 amino acids. V gave up 5 bases and J gave up 5 bases; unmatched junction bases: 3. The chain's CDR3 is CASSILGTGQLYF. CDR3 bases read: TGTGCCAGCAGCATACTGGGGACCGGG.

Remarks on this clone: A much larger clone sits a single nucleotide away, making a read error possible. Gene labels here are mouse ones. The CDR3 end lies 4 residues beyond the end of the read and is filled in from the germline J gene. The chain carries TRBV4 and TRBJ2-3; D is uncertain. The CDR3 sequence is 13 residues long. Between the trimmed V and J ends, which lost 6 bases and 0 bases, there was a span of 7 bases. From germline, CDR1 is LGHDT and CDR2 YNNKQL (reference sequence). The CDR3 DNA, read in part, is TGTGCCAGCAGGACAACTAGTGCAGAA. The encoded protein is CASRTTSAE. The entire CDR3 sequence reads CASRTTSAETLYF. The full variable domain, rest sourced from reference TRBV4 and TRBJ2-3, is ETAVFQTPNYHVTQVGNEVSFNCKQTLGHDTMYWYKQDSKKLLKIMFSYNNKQLIVNETVPRRFSPQSSDKAHLNLRIKSVEPEDSAVYLCASRTTSAETLYFGSGTRLTVL.

To note about this clone: Gene names follow the mouse nomenclature. CDR3 DNA, as far as it was read: TGTGCCAGCAGTGGGCAGGGGGCCTCAAACACA. Protein sequence: CASSGQGASNT. The CDR3 as a whole reads CASSGQGASNTEVFF. The V gene is TRBV13-3, the J gene TRBJ1-1; 8 bases are a match to TRBD1. The read ends 4 residues before the CDR3 terminus; that terminus is restored from the germline J gene. The trim removed 3 bases at V and 0 bases at J, leaving 4 bases unmatched. The CDR3 contains 15 residues. The germline V gene has CDR1 NNHDY and CDR2 SYVADS.

In regard to this clone: The genes and germline here are from mouse. The read ends 4 residues before the CDR3 terminus; that terminus is restored from the germline J gene. The chain carries TRBV14 and TRBJ2-7, with 12 bases matching TRBD1. This CDR3 is built from 14 residues. In germline, CDR1 is SGHDT, CDR2 FRDEAV. The CDR3 spells CASSYGTGGDEQYF. The DNA read from the CDR3 is TGTGCCAGCAGTTACGGGACAGGGGGCGAT. Drawing the rest from reference TRBV14 and TRBJ2-7, the complete variable domain is EAGVTQSPRYAVLQEGQAVSFWCDPISGHDTLYWYQQPRDQGPQLLVYFRDEAVIDNSQLPSDRFSAVRPKGTNSTLKIQSAKQGDTATYLCASSYGTGGDEQYFGPGTRLTVL.

This clone was seen ten or more times. The gene names given are mouse names. The CDR3 goes on 4 residues after the read ends, and that part is filled in from the germline J gene. Other DNA sequences from this sample encode an identical CDR3 as well. The V and J genes are TRBV13-3 and TRBJ1-2; 7 bases match TRBD1. The CDR3 contains 13 residues. J lost 0 bases, V lost 5 bases, and 1 base had no gene match. Germline-derived CDR1 and CDR2 are NNHDY and SYVADS. The CDR3 DNA, read in part, is TGTGCCAGCAGGCAGGGGGCAAACTCC. It codes for CASRQGANS. The CDR3 in full is CASRQGANSDYTF.

A word on this clone: Germline and genes: mouse. With the read ending 4 residues before the CDR3 end, the germline J gene is used to fill in that end. V and J are TRBV13-1 and TRBJ2-2; 7 positions match TRBD2. Germline lookup yields CDR1 NSHNY and CDR2 SYGAGN. CDR3 length: 13 amino acids. J was trimmed by 2 bases and V by 7 bases; bases with no gene match: 2. Incomplete CDR3 DNA: TGTGCCAGCTCTGGGGGTAACACCGGG. Protein: CASSGGNTG. The full CDR3 reads CASSGGNTGQLYF.

A few counts support this clone. All gene names here are mouse names. The read halts 4 residues ahead of the CDR3 end, with the missing end drawn from the germline J gene. This sample includes further DNA sequences coding for the same CDR3. The V call is TRBV13-3, the J call TRBJ2-5, with 11 bases matching TRBD2. Germline V gene data show CDR1 as NNHDY and CDR2 as SYVADS. The CDR3 is 13 residues long. This CDR3 is CASRGTGGDTQYF. Incomplete CDR3 DNA: TGTGCCAGCAGAGGGACTGGGGGCGAC.

A few counts support this clone. Germline and genes: mouse. From the germline J gene comes the end of the CDR3, since the read stops 4 residues before it. The sample contains more than one DNA sequence encoding this CDR3. The chain couples TRBV19 to TRBJ1-2; TRBD1 agrees at 10 bases. CDR1 is FNHDT and CDR2 is SITEND in the germline V gene (reference sequence). The CDR3 extends over 14 amino acids. Trimming cost V 3 bases and J 2 bases; bases outside gene matches: 1. Partial CDR3 DNA: TGTGCCAGCAGTAGACAGGGGGCTAACTCC. It translates to CASSRQGANS. The whole CDR3 protein reads CASSRQGANSDYTF.

This clone has more than one count but fewer than ten. The genes are named according to mouse. The read terminates 4 residues before the CDR3 end, so the remaining end is supplied by the germline J gene. V gene TRBV13-2 combines with J gene TRBJ1-2; TRBD1 is a possible D gene (5 bases). Germline V CDR1 and CDR2: NNHNN, SYGAGS (reference sequence). CDR3 length equals 16 residues. V was shortened by 1 base and J by 3 bases, with 16 bases between the two germline ends. Incomplete CDR3 DNA: TGTGCCAGCGGTGATAGTCGGGCAGGGAGGGACTCC. Protein product: CASGDSRAGRDS. The whole CDR3 sequence reads CASGDSRAGRDSDYTF.

This clone has more than one count but fewer than ten. Gene names follow the mouse nomenclature. CDR3 DNA, as far as it was read: TGTGCCAGCACTGGGGACCAAGAC. It encodes CASTGDQD. The whole CDR3 sequence is CASTGDQDTQYF. The rearrangement links TRBV13-1 to TRBJ2-5, with D possibly TRBD2 on 6 matching bases. From the germline J gene comes the end of the CDR3, since the read stops 4 residues before it. V shed 6 bases and J shed 1 base, with 6 bases lying between them. Germline values: CDR1 NSHNY, CDR2 SYGAGN. This CDR3 has 12 amino acids.

Concerning this clone: Gene names and germline refer to mouse. The sequenced fragment ends 4 residues before the CDR3 boundary, so the rest is inferred from the germline J gene. The genes are TRBV13-2 and TRBJ2-7; D is ambiguous. The germline CDR1 and CDR2 sequences are NNHNN and SYGAGS (reference sequence). V lost 5 bases and J 0 bases, leaving 12 bases between the germline ends. The CDR3 spans 14 residues. The part of the CDR3 DNA that was read is TGTGCCAGCGGCGACATAAACCTCTCCTAT. It is translated as CASGDINLSY. The full CDR3 sequence reads CASGDINLSYEQYF.